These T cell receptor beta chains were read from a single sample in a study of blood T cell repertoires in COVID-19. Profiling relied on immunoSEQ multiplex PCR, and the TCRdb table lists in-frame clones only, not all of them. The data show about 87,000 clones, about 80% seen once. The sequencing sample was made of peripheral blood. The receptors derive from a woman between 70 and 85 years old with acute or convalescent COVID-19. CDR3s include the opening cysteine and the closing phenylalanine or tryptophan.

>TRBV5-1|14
CASSTAGTEGEQYF
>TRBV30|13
CAWSVQGDSPLHF
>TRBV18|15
CASSPPGTGREKLFF
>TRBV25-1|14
CASSEAQGRRGYTF
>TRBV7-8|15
CASSWGLAGGREQFF
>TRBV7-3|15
CASSSSGGARNEQFF
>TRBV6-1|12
CASSGARAGAFF
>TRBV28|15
CASRRTGSGFEKLFF
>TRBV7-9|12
CASSLFRDTQYF
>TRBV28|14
CASSSPGRSGYCTF
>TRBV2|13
CASTRGMNTEAFF
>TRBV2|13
CASSADRGNGYTF
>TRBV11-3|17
CASSSFEAESSYNEQFF
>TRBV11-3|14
CASSLDRELTEAFF
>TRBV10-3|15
CAISEPRTAQETQYF
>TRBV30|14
CACLGQGTNYGYTF
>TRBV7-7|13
CASSPTRNEKLFF
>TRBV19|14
CASSMSVTNYGYTF
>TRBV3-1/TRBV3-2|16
CASSQTTGWNTGELFF
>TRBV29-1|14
CSVRDRGPTYEQYF
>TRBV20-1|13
CSASSGGSYEQYF